This TCR beta chain was sequenced during a study of T cells after yellow fever vaccination. 5'RACE template switching added a universal primer site and UMIs to TCR cDNA. In TCRdb, the 5' RACE reads were re-called with MiXCR into one record per CDR3 protein. The table shows 4,500 to 5,000 distinct CDR3 sequences, with 7.5% to 9% occurring only once. Whole-study results and caveats: Most clones from primary vaccination were detected again post-booster (just under 97% CD4, 88% CD8).

Germline CDR1 SGHTA, CDR2 FQGNSA. Trimming removed 1 base from V and 2 bases from J, with 12 bases in between. This CDR3 has 16 amino acids. The sample holds many counts of this clonotype. The sequence was obtained from a man aged 18-30 years who received the YFV17D yellow fever vaccine. The sequencing here drew on PBMCs, either bulk or a sorted T-cell subset (CD4+, CD8+, memory, or dextramer-sorted; not recorded which), taken about 49 days after the first yellow fever vaccination. The V gene is TRBV7-2, the J gene TRBJ2-1; D might be TRBD2 (5 bases). The CDR3 spells CASSLEAVATYNEQFF. The DNA for the CDR3 is TGTGCCAGCAGCTTAGAGGCCGTAGCGACCTACAATGAGCAGTTCTTC.